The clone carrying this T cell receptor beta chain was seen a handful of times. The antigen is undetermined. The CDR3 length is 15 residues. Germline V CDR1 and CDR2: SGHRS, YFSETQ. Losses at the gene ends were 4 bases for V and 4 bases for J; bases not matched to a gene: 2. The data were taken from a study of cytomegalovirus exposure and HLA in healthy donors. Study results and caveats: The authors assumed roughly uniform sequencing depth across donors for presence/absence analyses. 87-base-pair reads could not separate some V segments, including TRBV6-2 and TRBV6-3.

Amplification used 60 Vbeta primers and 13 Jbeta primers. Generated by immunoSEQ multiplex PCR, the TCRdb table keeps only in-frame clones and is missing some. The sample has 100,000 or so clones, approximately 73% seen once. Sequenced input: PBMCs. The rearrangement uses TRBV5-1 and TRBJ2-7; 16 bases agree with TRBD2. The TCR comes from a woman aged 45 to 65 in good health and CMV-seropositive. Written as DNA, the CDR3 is TGCGCCAGCAGCGGGACTAGCGGGGGGGCTTACGAGCAGTACTTC. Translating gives CASSGTSGGAYEQYF.